What follows is one T cell receptor (beta chain) and its context. Germline V CDR1 and CDR2: WSHSY, SAAADI. CDR3 length: 12 residues. The authors generated TCR beta cDNA through 5'RACE template switching with UMIs. TCRdb reprocessed the 5' RACE reads, keeping one entry per CDR3 protein, no DNA. The sample includes about 190,000 distinct CDR3 sequences. The sample belongs to a study of T cells expressing NK-cell markers. At the level of the study: It was sorted CD3+CD56-NKG2C+, CD3+CD56+NKG2C- and CD3+CD56+NKG2C+ T cells that provided the TCR beta repertoires.

The clonotype comes from a man aged 18 to 69 in good health. V is TRBV10-2 and J is TRBJ1-1; checking the TCRdb D call of TRBD1 is not possible without DNA. The sample comprised blood T cells: a sorted CD56 or NKG2C T cell subset, CD4+ or CD8+ T cells, or bulk PBMC T cells (not recorded which). CDR3 region: CASSEGGGEAFF.